This T cell receptor (beta chain) was sequenced during a study of T cell responses to AZD1222 COVID-19 vaccine. The assay was immunoSEQ multiplex PCR, and TCRdb's table has in-frame clones only and misses some. The sample lists under 200,000 clones; approximately 91% were seen once. The CDR3 loop spans 18 amino acids. This TCR was sampled from an adult in good health. The gene calls are TRBV21-1 and TRBJ2-3. TRBV21-1 represents a pseudogene. Sequencing used peripheral blood, obtained on day 0 of AZD1222 vaccination. In DNA form, the CDR3 reads TGTGCCAGCAGCAAAGCAGAGAGAGGACCTTTAAGGCCAGATACGCAGTATTTT. Amino acids: CASSKAERGPLRPDTQYF.